Each of the 3 T cell receptor beta chains below was sequenced from the same sample in a study of regulatory T cells in long-lasting Graves disease. Relying on iRepertoire HTBI primers and Arm-PCR of CDR3 regions, the team built TCR beta libraries. A single record per CDR3 protein comes from TCRdb applying MiXCR to the multiplex PCR reads. The sample lists roughly 700,000 distinct CDR3 sequences; approximately 31% were seen once. Time point given: persistent/refractory GD, antithyroid drugs over 5 years with positive TRAb. PBMCs were the source of the RNA used for TCR sequencing. Material: peripheral blood mononuclear cells (PBMCs), obtained when the disease was refractory, from a patient treated with antithyroid drugs. These receptors all come from a female donor with Graves disease.

The genes are TRBV7-2 and TRBJ1-1, with D perhaps TRBD1 (5 bases). Trimming pared 8 bases from V and 6 bases from J, leaving 10 bases between. The CDR3 is made up of 11 amino acids. Per the germline V gene, CDR1 is SGHTA and CDR2 is FQGNSA. The CDR3 DNA sequence: TGTGCCAGCCAGCAGGGAGCTGAAGCTTTCTTT. Translated: CASQQGAEAFF. Looking up the rest from reference TRBV7-2 and TRBJ1-1 gives the full variable domain: GAGVSQSPSNKVTEKGKDVELRCDPISGHTALYWYRQSLGQGLEFLIYFQGNSAPDKSGLPSDRFSAERTGGSVSTLTIQRTQQEDSAVYLCASQQGAEAFFGQGTRLTVV.

The chain combines TRBV2 with TRBJ2-7; the match to TRBD1 covers 11 bases. This CDR3 is 14 amino acids long. From germline, CDR1 is SNHLY and CDR2 FYNNEI. The V gene end was trimmed by 7 bases and the J gene end by 2 bases; junction bases not matched to a gene: 4. Here the CDR3 DNA reads TGTGCCAGCACCCGGACAGGGGGCGCCTACGAGCAGTACTTC. Translating it yields CASTRTGGAYEQYF.

This clonotype was counted many times. V usage is TRBV6-1 and J usage is TRBJ1-6, with TRBD1 as a possible D gene (6 bases). Looked up from germline, CDR1 is MNHNS and CDR2 is SASEGT. The CDR3 runs 14 residues. V was clipped by 6 bases and J by 8 bases, with 14 bases between them. CDR3 protein: CASRRDIMDSPLHF. In DNA form, the CDR3 reads TGTGCCAGCAGACGGGACATAATGGATTCACCCCTCCACTTT.